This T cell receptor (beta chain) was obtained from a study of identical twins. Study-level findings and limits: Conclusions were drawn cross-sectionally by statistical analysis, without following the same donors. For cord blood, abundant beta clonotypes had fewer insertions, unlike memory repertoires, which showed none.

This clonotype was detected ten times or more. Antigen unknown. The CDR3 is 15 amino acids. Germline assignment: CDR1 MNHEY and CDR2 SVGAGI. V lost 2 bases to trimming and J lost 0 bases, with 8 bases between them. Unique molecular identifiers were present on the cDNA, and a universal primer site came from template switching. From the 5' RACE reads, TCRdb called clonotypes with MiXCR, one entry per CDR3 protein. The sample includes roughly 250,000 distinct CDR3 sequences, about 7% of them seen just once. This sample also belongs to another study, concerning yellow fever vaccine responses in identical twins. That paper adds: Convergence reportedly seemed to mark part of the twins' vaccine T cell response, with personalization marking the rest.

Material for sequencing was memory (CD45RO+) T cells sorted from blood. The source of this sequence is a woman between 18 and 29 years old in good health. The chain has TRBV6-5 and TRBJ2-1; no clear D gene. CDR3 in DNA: TGTGCCAGCAGTTACGATAAGAGCTCCTACAATGAGCAGTTCTTC. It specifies CASSYDKSSYNEQFF.